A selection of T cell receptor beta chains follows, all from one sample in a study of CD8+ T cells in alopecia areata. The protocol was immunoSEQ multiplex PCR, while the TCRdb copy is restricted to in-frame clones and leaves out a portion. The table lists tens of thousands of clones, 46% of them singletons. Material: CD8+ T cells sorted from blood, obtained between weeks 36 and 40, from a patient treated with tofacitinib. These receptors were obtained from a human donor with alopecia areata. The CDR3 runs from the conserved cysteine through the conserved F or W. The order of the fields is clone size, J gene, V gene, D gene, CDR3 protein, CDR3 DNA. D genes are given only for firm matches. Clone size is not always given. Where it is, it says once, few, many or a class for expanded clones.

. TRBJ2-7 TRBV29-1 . CSVGGQGTYEQYF TGCAGCGTTGGGGGGCAGGGGACCTACGAGCAGTACTTC
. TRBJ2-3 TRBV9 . CASSPQAGNTDTQYF TGTGCCAGCAGCCCCCAGGCGGGAAACACAGATACGCAGTATTTT
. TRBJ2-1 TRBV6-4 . CASSDGAAYNEQFF TGTGCCAGCAGTGACGGGGCGGCCTACAATGAGCAGTTCTTC
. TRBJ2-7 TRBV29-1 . CSVELSDYEQYF TGCAGCGTTGAACTGTCCGATTACGAGCAGTACTTC
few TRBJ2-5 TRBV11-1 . CASSLGPFRYF TGTGCCAGCAGCTTAGGACCCTTTCGGTACTTC
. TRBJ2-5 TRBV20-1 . CSARGTETQYF TGCAGTGCTCGGGGGACAGAGACCCAGTACTTC
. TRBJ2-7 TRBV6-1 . CASSGNRATSYEQYF TGTGCCAGCAGTGGAAACAGGGCTACCTCCTACGAGCAGTACTTC
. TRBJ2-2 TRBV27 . CASRWSTGELFF TGTGCCAGCAGATGGAGTACCGGGGAGCTGTTTTTT
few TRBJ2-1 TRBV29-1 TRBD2 CSVGTSGDEQFF TGCAGCGTCGGGACTAGTGGGGATGAGCAGTTCTTC
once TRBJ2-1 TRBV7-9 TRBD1 CASSLGTGVNEQFF TGTGCCAGCAGCTTAGGGACAGGGGTCAATGAGCAGTTCTTC
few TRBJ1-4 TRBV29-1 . CSVEWGGDEKLFF TGCAGCGTTGAATGGGGAGGGGATGAAAAACTGTTTTTT
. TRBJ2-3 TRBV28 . CASSSGTTAGGDTQYF TGTGCCAGCAGTTCCGGAACCACCGCTGGGGGAGATACGCAGTATTTT
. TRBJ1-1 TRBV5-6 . CASSFQGSTEAFF TGTGCCAGCAGCTTTCAGGGGAGCACTGAAGCTTTCTTT
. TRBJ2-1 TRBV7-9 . CASSPSNEQFF TGTGCCAGCAGCCCCTCCAATGAGCAGTTCTTC
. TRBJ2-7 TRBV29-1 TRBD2 CSVRTSGSKPYEQYF TGCAGCGTTCGCACTAGCGGGTCAAAACCCTACGAGCAGTACTTC
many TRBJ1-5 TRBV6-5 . CASRERPYSNQPQHF TGTGCCAGCCGGGAGAGGCCGTATAGCAATCAGCCCCAGCATTTT
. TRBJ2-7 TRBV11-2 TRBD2 CASSSSSGPYEQYF TGTGCCAGCAGCTCCTCTAGCGGTCCCTACGAGCAGTACTTC
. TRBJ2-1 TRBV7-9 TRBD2 CASSWTSGSDEQFF TGTGCCAGCAGCTGGACTAGCGGGAGTGATGAGCAGTTCTTC
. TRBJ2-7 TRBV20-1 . CSARGLEQYF TGCAGTGCTAGGGGACTCGAGCAGTACTTC
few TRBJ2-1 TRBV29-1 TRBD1 CSVEKGALYNEQFF TGCAGCGTTGAAAAGGGGGCTCTATACAATGAGCAGTTCTTC
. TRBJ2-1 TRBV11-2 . CASSLRDEQFF TGTGCCAGCAGCTTACGTGATGAGCAGTTCTTC
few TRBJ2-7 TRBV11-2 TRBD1 CASSSLPIGGRWEQYF TGTGCCAGCAGCTCCCTCCCGATAGGGGGCCGTTGGGAGCAGTACTTC
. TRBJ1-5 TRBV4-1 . CASSQFSQDRGQPQHF TGCGCCAGCAGCCAATTTTCACAGGATAGGGGTCAGCCCCAGCATTTT
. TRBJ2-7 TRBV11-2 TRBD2 CASSLVGGGSEQYF TGTGCCAGCAGCTTAGTAGGCGGCGGGAGCGAGCAGTACTTC
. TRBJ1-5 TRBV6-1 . CASSVGILNQPQHF TGTGCCAGCAGTGTAGGGATACTCAATCAGCCCCAGCATTTT
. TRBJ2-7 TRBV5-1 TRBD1 CASSGQGALREQYF TGCGCCAGCTCAGGACAGGGGGCGCTTCGGGAGCAGTACTTC
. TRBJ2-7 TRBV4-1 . CASSQDVRASYEQYF TGCGCCAGCAGCCAAGACGTCCGGGCCTCCTACGAGCAGTACTTC
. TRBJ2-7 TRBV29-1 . CSVGGLYEQYF TGCAGCGTTGGAGGCCTCTACGAGCAGTACTTC
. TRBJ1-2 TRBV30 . CAWSKIGYTF TGTGCCTGGAGTAAAATCGGCTACACCTTC
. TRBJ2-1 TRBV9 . CASSFRDRSYNEQFF TGTGCCAGCAGCTTCCGGGACCGCTCCTACAATGAGCAGTTCTTC
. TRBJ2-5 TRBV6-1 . CASSEGRARGETQYF TGTGCCAGCAGTGAAGGGAGGGCGAGAGGAGAGACCCAGTACTTC
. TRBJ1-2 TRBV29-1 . CSVDVGPEGGYTF TGCAGCGTTGATGTGGGACCGGAGGGTGGCTACACCTTC
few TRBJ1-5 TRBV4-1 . CASSQGTVSNQPQHF TGCGCCAGCAGCCAAGGGACAGTAAGCAATCAGCCCCAGCATTTT
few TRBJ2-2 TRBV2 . CASSDSTGTGELFF TGTGCCAGCAGCGACTCAACAGGCACCGGGGAGCTGTTTTTT
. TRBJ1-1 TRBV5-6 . CASTKGDTEAFF TGTGCCAGCACCAAGGGGGACACTGAAGCTTTCTTT
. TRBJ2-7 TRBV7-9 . CASSLRDEQYF TGTGCCAGCAGCTTAAGGGACGAGCAGTACTTC
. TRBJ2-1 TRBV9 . CASSAWPYNEQFF TGTGCCAGCAGCGCCTGGCCGTACAATGAGCAGTTCTTC
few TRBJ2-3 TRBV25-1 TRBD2 CASSESSGRATDTQYF TGTGCCAGCAGTGAATCTAGCGGGAGGGCGACAGATACGCAGTATTTT
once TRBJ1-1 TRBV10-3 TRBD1 CAISEPGQVNTEAFF TGTGCCATCAGTGAGCCGGGACAGGTGAACACTGAAGCTTTCTTT
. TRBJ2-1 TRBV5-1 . CASSLSDSSYNEQFF TGCGCCAGCAGCTTGAGCGACAGCTCCTACAATGAGCAGTTCTTC
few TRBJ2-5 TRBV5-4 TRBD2 CASSPSGRRQETQYF TGTGCCAGCAGCCCGAGCGGGAGAAGGCAAGAGACCCAGTACTTC
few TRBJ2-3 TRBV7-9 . CASSLVSYPDTQYF TGTGCCAGCAGCTTAGTAAGCTACCCAGATACGCAGTATTTT
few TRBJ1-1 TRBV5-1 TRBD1 CASSTWDRDTEAFF TGCGCCAGCAGCACCTGGGACAGGGATACTGAAGCTTTCTTT
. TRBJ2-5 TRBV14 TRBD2 CASSPTAGGPRETQYF TGTGCCAGCAGCCCGACAGCGGGAGGGCCGAGAGAGACCCAGTACTTC
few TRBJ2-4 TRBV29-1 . CSVDSKNIQYF TGCAGCGTTGATTCCAAAAACATTCAGTACTTC
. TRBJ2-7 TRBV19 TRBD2 CASRAASGSFEQYF TGTGCCAGTAGAGCGGCTAGCGGGAGTTTCGAGCAGTACTTC
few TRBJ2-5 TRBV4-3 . CASSPFQRETQYF TGCGCCAGCAGCCCTTTTCAGCGAGAGACCCAGTACTTC
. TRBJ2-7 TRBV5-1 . CASSLVSGAYEQYF TGCGCCAGCAGCTTGGTCTCAGGGGCCTACGAGCAGTACTTC
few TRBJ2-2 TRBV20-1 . CSAPRAGELFF TGCAGTGCTCCCCGGGCCGGGGAGCTGTTTTTT
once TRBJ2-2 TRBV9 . CASSSSGDTGELFF TGTGCCAGCAGTAGTTCCGGGGACACCGGGGAGCTGTTTTTT
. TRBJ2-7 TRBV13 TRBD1 CASSQLQGVGDEQYF TGTGCCAGCAGCCAACTCCAGGGGGTCGGTGACGAGCAGTACTTC
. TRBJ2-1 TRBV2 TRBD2 CASRGLAGLLYNEQFF TGTGCCAGCAGGGGACTAGCGGGACTACTATACAATGAGCAGTTCTTC
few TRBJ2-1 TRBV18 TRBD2 CASSPGTSGRTHNEQFF TGTGCCAGCTCACCAGGGACTAGCGGGAGGACCCACAATGAGCAGTTCTTC
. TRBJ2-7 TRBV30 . CAPKTEKPYEQYF TGTGCCCCTAAGACAGAGAAACCCTACGAGCAGTACTTC
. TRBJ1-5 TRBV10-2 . CASSDRNQPQHF TGCGCCAGCAGCGACAGGAATCAGCCCCAGCATTTT
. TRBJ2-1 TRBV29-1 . CSVELSGEQFF TGCAGCGTTGAACTCTCGGGAGAGCAGTTCTTC
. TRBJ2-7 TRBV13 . CASRILGDTEQYF TGTGCCAGCCGTATTCTTGGAGACACCGAGCAGTACTTC
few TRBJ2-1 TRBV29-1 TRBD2 CSVESREVTYNEQFF TGCAGCGTTGAAAGTCGGGAGGTTACCTACAATGAGCAGTTCTTC